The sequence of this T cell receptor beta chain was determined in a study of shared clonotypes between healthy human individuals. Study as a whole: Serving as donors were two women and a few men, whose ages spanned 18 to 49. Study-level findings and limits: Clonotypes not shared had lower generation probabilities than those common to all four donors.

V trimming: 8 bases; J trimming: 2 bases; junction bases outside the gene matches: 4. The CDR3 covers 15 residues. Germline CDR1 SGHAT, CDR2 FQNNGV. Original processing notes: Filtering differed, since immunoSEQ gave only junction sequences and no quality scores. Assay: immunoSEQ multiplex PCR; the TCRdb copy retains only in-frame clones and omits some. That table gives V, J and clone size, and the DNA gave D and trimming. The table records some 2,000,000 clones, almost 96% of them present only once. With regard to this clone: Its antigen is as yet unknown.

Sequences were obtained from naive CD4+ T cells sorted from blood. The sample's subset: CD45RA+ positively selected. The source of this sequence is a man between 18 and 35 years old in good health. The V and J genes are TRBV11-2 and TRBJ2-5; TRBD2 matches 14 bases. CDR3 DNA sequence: TGTGCCAGCGCTAGACTAGCGGGGGGGCAAGAGACCCAGTACTTC. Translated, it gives CASARLAGGQETQYF.